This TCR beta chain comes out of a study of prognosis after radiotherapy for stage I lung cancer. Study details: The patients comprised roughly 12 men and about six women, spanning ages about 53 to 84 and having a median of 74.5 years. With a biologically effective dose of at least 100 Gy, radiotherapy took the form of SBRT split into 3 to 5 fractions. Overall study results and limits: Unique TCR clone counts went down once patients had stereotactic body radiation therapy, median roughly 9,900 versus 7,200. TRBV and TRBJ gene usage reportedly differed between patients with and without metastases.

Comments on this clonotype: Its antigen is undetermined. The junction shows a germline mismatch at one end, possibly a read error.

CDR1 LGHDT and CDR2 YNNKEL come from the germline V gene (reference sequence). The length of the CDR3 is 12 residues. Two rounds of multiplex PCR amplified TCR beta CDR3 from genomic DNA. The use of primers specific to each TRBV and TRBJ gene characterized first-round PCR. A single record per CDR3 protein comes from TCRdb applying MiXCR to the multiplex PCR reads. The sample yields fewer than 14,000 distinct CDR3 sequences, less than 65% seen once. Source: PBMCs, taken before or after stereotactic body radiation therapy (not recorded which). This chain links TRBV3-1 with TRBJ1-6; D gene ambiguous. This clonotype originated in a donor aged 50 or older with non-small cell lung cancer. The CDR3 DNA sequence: TGTTCCAGCAGCCAAGGTGTCTCACCCCTCCACTTT. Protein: CSSSQGVSPLHF. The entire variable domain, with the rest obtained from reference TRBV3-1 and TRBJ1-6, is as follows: DTAVSQTPKYLVTQMGNDKSIKCEQNLGHDTMYWYKQDSKKFLKIMFSYNNKELIINETVPNRFSPKSPDKAHLNLHINSLELGDSAVYFCSSSQGVSPLHFGNGTRLTVT.